The 12 T cell receptor beta chains listed next were all sequenced from one sample in a study of blood T cell repertoires in COVID-19. The method was immunoSEQ multiplex PCR; TCRdb's version includes in-frame clones alone and lacks a portion of them. The data show about 140,000 clones, about four fifths seen once. Specimen: peripheral blood. These receptors were collected from a man aged 65-85 years who had recovered from COVID-19.

The chain links TRBV10-3 to TRBJ2-7; 10 bases match TRBD2. The CDR3 consists of 14 residues. CDR1 is ENHRY, CDR2 SYGVKD, per germline. With 5 bases clipped from V and 5 bases from J, the junction kept 6 bases outside the gene matches. The CDR3 loop is CAISSSGSSDEQYF. CDR3 in DNA: TGTGCCATCAGTTCTAGCGGGAGCTCTGACGAGCAGTACTTC.

This chain connects TRBV11-2 to TRBJ2-1, with 8 bases matching TRBD2. V shed 3 bases and J 0 bases; nucleotides not matched to a gene: 1. This CDR3 contains 15 residues. CDR1 is SGHAT and CDR2 is FQNNGV in the germline V gene. In nucleotides, the CDR3 is TGTGCCAGCAGCTTCGGGACTAGCTCCTACAATGAGCAGTTCTTC. Its protein product is CASSFGTSSYNEQFF.

This rearrangement joins TRBV19 to TRBJ1-2, with a possible D match to TRBD1 (5 bases). The germline gives CDR1 LNHDA, CDR2 SQIVND (reference sequence). The CDR3 totals 13 residues. Trimming took 5 bases from V and 8 from J, leaving 15 bases between them. The CDR3 protein is CASSRQIRSGYTF. The CDR3 DNA sequence: TGTGCCAGTAGTCGACAGATTCGCTCGGGCTACACCTTC.

V and J are TRBV7-2 and TRBJ2-7; 7 nucleotides align to TRBD1. V was pared by 5 bases and J by 6 bases, with 13 bases of the junction left unmatched. CDR1 is SGHTA, CDR2 FQGNSA, per germline. This CDR3 is 15 amino acids long. The CDR3 sequence: CASSERQGTFSEQYF. The CDR3 DNA sequence: TGTGCCAGCAGCGAACGACAGGGTACTTTCTCCGAGCAGTACTTC.

The chain employs TRBV9 and TRBJ2-1, with TRBD2 identical over 11 bases. There are 16 residues in the CDR3. Trimming took 4 bases from V and 3 from J; bases not matched to a gene: 6. Germline CDR1 and CDR2: SGDLS and YYNGEE. The CDR3: CASSSRGTSGYNEQFF. The CDR3 DNA reads as TGTGCCAGCAGCTCGAGGGGGACTAGCGGCTACAATGAGCAGTTCTTC.

The chain recombines TRBV9 with TRBJ2-2, with a possible D match to TRBD1 (6 bases). Germline CDR1 reads SGDLS; CDR2 reads YYNGEE. V was shortened by 1 base and J by 1 base, with 8 bases between the two germline ends. CDR3 length: 15 residues. CDR3: CASSVTGKNTGELFF. DNA of the CDR3: TGTGCCAGCAGCGTAACAGGGAAGAACACCGGGGAGCTGTTTTTT.

The J gene is TRBJ2-3, the V gene TRBV9; D uncertain. Trimming took 0 bases from V and 3 from J, leaving 11 bases between them. Germline V gene sequence: CDR1 SGDLS, CDR2 YYNGEE. The CDR3 is 15 amino acids. CDR3 region: CASSVAVTSTDTQYF. CDR3 nucleotides: TGTGCCAGCAGCGTAGCAGTGACTTCTACAGATACGCAGTATTTT.

The chain uses TRBV6-5 and TRBJ2-7, with unresolved D. Germline lookup yields CDR1 MNHEY and CDR2 SVGAGI. The V end was cut by 4 bases, the J end by 4 bases, with 17 bases between. There are 15 residues in the CDR3. This chain's CDR3 is CASSSFVPVGYEQYF. Here the CDR3 DNA reads TGTGCCAGCAGTTCCTTCGTCCCTGTCGGGTACGAGCAGTACTTC.

The chain combines TRBV28 with TRBJ1-2; D gene uncertain. CDR1 is MDHEN and CDR2 is SYDVKM in the germline V gene. The CDR3 extends over 12 amino acids. Trimming removed 6 bases at V and 8 bases at J, with 13 bases between. CDR3 bases: TGTGCCAGCAGCCCGGGAGCGGAGGGCTACACCTTC. It translates to CASSPGAEGYTF.

The chain uses TRBV7-2 and TRBJ1-2; D gene unclear. Germline CDR1 reads SGHTA; CDR2 reads FQGNSA. Deletions cut 2 bases from V and 7 bases from J, with 11 bases between. The CDR3 is made up of 13 amino acids. The CDR3 loop reads CASSLFGGSGYTF. The DNA for the CDR3 is TGTGCCAGCAGCTTATTCGGAGGGAGTGGCTACACCTTC.

This clone was seen once. The V gene is TRBV9, the J gene TRBJ2-5, with 7 positions matching TRBD1. Germline V gives CDR1 SGDLS, CDR2 YYNGEE. The CDR3 is 15 residues long. V shed 3 bases, J shed 0 bases, and the junction held 5 bases outside the gene matches. The CDR3 region is CASSGRDSYQETQYF. The CDR3 DNA sequence: TGTGCCAGCAGCGGCCGGGACAGCTACCAAGAGACCCAGTACTTC. Based on the CDR3 plus reference TRBV9 and TRBJ2-5, the full variable domain is DSGVTQTPKHLITATGQRVTLRCSPRSGDLSVYWYQQSLDQGLQFLIQYYNGEERAKGNILERFSAQQFPDLHSELNLSSLELGDSALYFCASSGRDSYQETQYFGPGTRLLVL.

V usage is TRBV7-2 and J usage is TRBJ2-2; D remains unclear. V lost 3 bases, J lost 2 bases, and 16 bases lay in between. This CDR3 comprises 17 residues. The germline gives CDR1 SGHTA, CDR2 FQGNSA. The CDR3 nucleotides read TGTGCCAGCAGCTTTCCTCGATTTAGCCCTAACACCGGGGAGCTGTTTTTT. Its protein product is CASSFPRFSPNTGELFF.